This entry lists 12 T cell receptor beta chains sequenced from one sample in a study of blood T cell repertoires in COVID-19. The method was immunoSEQ multiplex PCR; TCRdb's version includes in-frame clones alone and lacks a portion of them. This table has about 84,000 clones, around 83% appearing once. Source material: peripheral blood. These receptors came from a man of 80 years or more with active or convalescent COVID-19.

The chain links TRBV4-2 to TRBJ2-2; the match to TRBD2 covers 13 bases. Per the germline V gene, CDR1 is LGHNA and CDR2 is YNFKEQ. This CDR3 spans 15 amino acids. Trimming at V came to 3 bases and at J to 7 bases, leaving 2 bases not matched to a gene. The CDR3 region has the DNA TGTGCCAGCAGCCATGGACTAGCGGGAGTCGGGGAGCTGTTTTTT. Protein sequence: CASSHGLAGVGELFF.

The chain couples TRBV10-3 to TRBJ1-1, with 7 bases identical to TRBD1. V was pared by 8 bases and J by 0 bases, with 3 bases of the junction left unmatched. Germline V gene data show CDR1 as ENHRY and CDR2 as SYGVKD. CDR3 length: 13 amino acids. CDR3 nucleotide sequence: TGTGCCATCGGGGACAGTATGAACACTGAAGCTTTCTTT. Translated, it gives CAIGDSMNTEAFF.

The chain has TRBV7-3 and TRBJ2-1; D perhaps matches TRBD2 (5 bases). CDR3 length: 14 residues. CDR1 SGHTA and CDR2 FQGTGA come from the germline V gene. V gave up 1 base and J gave up 6 bases, with 10 bases separating them. Written as DNA, the CDR3 is TGTGCCAGCAGCTTAAGGCTAGCCGCCAATGAGCAGTTCTTC. This codes for CASSLRLAANEQFF.

The chain recombines TRBV6-5 with TRBJ2-7; maybe TRBD2 (5 bases). V was trimmed by 6 bases and J by 1 base, leaving 16 bases between them. The CDR3 is 15 residues long. Germline V lookup: CDR1 MNHEY, CDR2 SVGAGI. CDR3 region: CASRASSLISYEQYF. Written as DNA, the CDR3 is TGTGCCAGCAGGGCCTCTAGCCTTATATCCTACGAGCAGTACTTC.

The DNA of the CDR3 is TGCGCCAGCAGCCAAGCGGGACAGGGGGGAAGCGAGCAGTACTTC. It is translated as CASSQAGQGGSEQYF. This chain connects TRBV4-3 to TRBJ2-7; 11 nucleotides match TRBD1. This CDR3 spans 15 amino acids. J gave up 6 bases and V 1 base, and 5 bases lay outside the gene matches. The germline gives CDR1 LGHNA, CDR2 YSLEER.

The V call is TRBV10-3, the J call TRBJ1-1, with D uncertain. Trimming left V 2 bases short and J 0 bases short, with 7 bases between. There are 14 residues in the CDR3. Per the germline V gene, CDR1 is ENHRY and CDR2 is SYGVKD. This CDR3 is CAISEKPMNTEAFF. CDR3 coding DNA: TGTGCCATCAGTGAGAAGCCCATGAACACTGAAGCTTTCTTT.

The chain combines TRBV27 with TRBJ2-3, with 10 bases lining up with TRBD1. The CDR3 spans 18 residues. Per the germline V gene, CDR1 is MNHEY and CDR2 is SMNVEV (reference sequence). V lost 6 bases and J lost 0; bases outside the gene matches: 12. CDR3 sequence: CASSARTGGTASTDTQYF. CDR3 DNA sequence: TGTGCCAGCAGCGCTAGGACAGGGGGTACCGCTAGCACAGATACGCAGTATTTT.

The rearrangement links TRBV28 to TRBJ1-6, with a weak D call TRBD1 (5 bases). Trimming left V 5 bases short and J 8 bases short, with 25 bases between. This CDR3 region has 18 residues. CDR1 and CDR2 (germline): MDHEN, SYDVKM. The CDR3, as DNA: TGTGCCAGCAGTCCCCCTAGTTTCGGGACGTTAGCGGATTCACCCCTCCACTTT. Translating it yields CASSPPSFGTLADSPLHF. The entire variable domain, with the rest obtained from reference TRBV28 and TRBJ1-6, is as follows: DVKVTQSSRYLVKRTGEKVFLECVQDMDHENMFWYRQDPGLGLRLIYFSYDVKMKEKGDIPEGYSVSREKKERFSLILESASTNQTSMYLCASSPPSFGTLADSPLHFGNGTRLTVT.

This clone was seen only a few times. The CDR3 region is CASSELTGFNQPQHF. Written as DNA, the CDR3 is TGCGCCAGCAGCGAACTCACAGGTTTCAATCAGCCCCAGCATTTT. The chain combines TRBV4-1 with TRBJ1-5, with TRBD1 as a possible D gene (5 bases). Per the germline V gene, CDR1 is MGHRA and CDR2 is YSYEKL. The V end was cut by 5 bases, the J end by 3 bases, with 14 bases between. This CDR3 comprises 15 residues.

The J gene is TRBJ2-1, the V gene TRBV6-6, with 8 nucleotides matching TRBD2. V lost 5 bases to trimming and J lost 3 bases; unmatched junction nucleotides: 9. Germline V gene sequence: CDR1 MNHNY, CDR2 SVGAGI (reference sequence). The CDR3 spans 16 residues. CDR3 in amino acids: CASSRAPSGYYNEQFF. CDR3 in DNA: TGTGCCAGCAGTCGAGCCCCTAGCGGGTACTACAATGAGCAGTTCTTC.

The chain carries TRBV2 and TRBJ1-2, with TRBD1 identical over 10 bases. Trimming cost V 8 bases and J 8 bases; bases outside gene matches: 11. Germline V lookup: CDR1 SNHLY, CDR2 FYNNEI. There are 14 residues in the CDR3. The CDR3 DNA reads as TGTGCCAGCGCTTTAGCCGGGACAGGGGCGGGCTACACCTTC. Translated, it gives CASALAGTGAGYTF.

This sequence joins TRBV4-1 and TRBJ2-2, with 8 bases fitting TRBD2. Germline assignment: CDR1 MGHRA and CDR2 YSYEKL. The CDR3 spans 17 residues. The junction had 6 bases not matched to a gene; V was cut back by 2 bases and J by 1 base. DNA for the CDR3: TGCGCCAGCAGCCAACCAAAGCGGGGGAGGAACACCGGGGAGCTGTTTTTT. Residues: CASSQPKRGRNTGELFF.